These 21 T cell receptor beta chains were sequenced from one sample in a study of cytomegalovirus exposure and HLA in healthy donors. The PCR used 60 Vbeta and 13 Jbeta primers. Clones were sequenced by immunoSEQ multiplex PCR, and TCRdb holds only the in-frame ones, with some missing. The sample contains some 160,000 clones, 73% of which appear only once. Sequencing was carried out using PBMCs. The receptors were gathered from a woman aged 18-30 years in good health and CMV-seropositive.

Regarding this clone: One junction end disagrees with the germline gene, perhaps due to a read error. The chain links TRBV7-7 to TRBJ2-2; D uncertain. Looked up from germline, CDR1 is SSHAT and CDR2 is FNYEAQ (reference sequence). This CDR3 has 13 residues. CDR3 DNA sequence: TGTGCTAGCAGAGTAAGAGACACCGGGGAGCTGTTTTTT. Its translation: CASRVRDTGELFF.

The chain recombines TRBV10-3 with TRBJ1-2, with D hard to call. The germline V gene has CDR1 ENHRY and CDR2 SYGVKD. V lost 0 bases, J lost 4 bases, and 6 bases lay in between. This CDR3 region has 13 residues. The CDR3 spells CAISESTAYGYTF. The CDR3 region has the DNA TGTGCCATCAGTGAGTCAACAGCCTATGGCTACACCTTC.

This chain links TRBV4-3 with TRBJ2-7; D may be TRBD2 (5 bases). The germline CDR1 and CDR2 sequences are LGHNA and YSLEER. Trimming took off 1 base at V and 3 bases at J, with 13 bases between the two ends. The CDR3 length is 15 residues. This CDR3 reads CASSQGRSRDYEQYF. The CDR3 DNA is TGCGCCAGCAGCCAAGGGCGTTCCCGGGACTACGAGCAGTACTTC.

This chain uses TRBV9 with TRBJ2-5; tentatively, D is TRBD2 (6 bases). The length of the CDR3 is 15 residues. Germline V gene sequence: CDR1 SGDLS, CDR2 YYNGEE. V was pared by 0 bases and J by 2 bases, with 11 bases between. CDR3 nucleotides: TGTGCCAGCAGCGTAGCTGGCGGGAAACAAGAGACCCAGTACTTC. Protein sequence: CASSVAGGKQETQYF.

This clone has just one count. This chain uses TRBV18 with TRBJ1-4; TRBD1 matches 7 bases. The V gene's germline CDR1 is KGHSH and CDR2 LQKENI. V was clipped by 5 bases and J by 7 bases; unmatched bases: 7. The CDR3 spans 14 residues. The CDR3: CASSDGTAVEKLFF. CDR3 nucleotides: TGTGCCAGCTCAGACGGGACAGCTGTTGAAAAACTGTTTTTT.

This chain joins TRBV6-5 and TRBJ2-2, with D perhaps matching TRBD2 (6 bases). The CDR3 sequence is 14 residues long. Germline values: CDR1 MNHEY, CDR2 SVGAGI. Trimming removed 2 bases at V and 7 bases at J, with 11 bases between. The DNA of the CDR3 is TGTGCCAGCAGTTACGATGGGCGGGGCGGGGAGCTGTTTTTT. This gives the protein CASSYDGRGGELFF.

The chain uses TRBV15 and TRBJ2-7, with 10 positions matching TRBD2. The CDR3 extends over 16 amino acids. Unmatched junction bases numbered 6, after V lost 1 base and J lost 3 bases. The germline V gene encodes CDR1 LNHNV and CDR2 YYDKDF (reference sequence). For the CDR3, the DNA is TGTGCCACCAGCAGAGCAAATAGCGGGGGGAACTACGAGCAGTACTTC. Translated, it gives CATSRANSGGNYEQYF. Full variable domain (remainder filled in from reference TRBV15 and TRBJ2-7): DAMVIQNPRYQVTQFGKPVTLSCSQTLNHNVMYWYQQKSSQAPKLLFHYYDKDFNNEADTPDNFQSRRPNTSFCFLDIRSPGLGDTAMYLCATSRANSGGNYEQYFGPGTRLTVT.

This chain joins TRBV18 and TRBJ1-1; perhaps TRBD1 as D (5 bases). The CDR3 spans 16 residues. V gave up 3 bases and J gave up 1 base, with 15 bases separating them. The V gene's germline CDR1 is KGHSH and CDR2 LQKENI. CDR3 in amino acids: CASSPLGRAGNTEAFF. The CDR3 DNA reads as TGTGCCAGCTCACCTCTCGGCAGGGCCGGGAACACTGAAGCTTTCTTT.

V is TRBV4-1 and J is TRBJ1-5, with 8 nucleotides matching TRBD1. This CDR3 is 15 amino acids long. V shed 3 bases and J 9 bases; nucleotides not matched to a gene: 10. CDR1 is MGHRA, CDR2 YSYEKL, per germline. The CDR3 reads CASSHELGQGRPQHF. As DNA, the CDR3 is TGCGCCAGCAGCCATGAATTAGGACAGGGAAGGCCCCAGCATTTT.

The chain employs TRBV10-3 and TRBJ2-2; D might be TRBD1 (6 bases). Trimming pared 6 bases from V and 8 bases from J, leaving 13 bases between. The CDR3 runs 13 residues. In germline, CDR1 is ENHRY, CDR2 SYGVKD. CDR3 in DNA: TGTGCCATCAGACAGGGCCCCGGAGGGGAGCTGTTTTTT. As protein: CAIRQGPGGELFF.

The chain recombines TRBV9 with TRBJ2-1; TRBD2 agrees at 8 bases. Germline CDR1 is SGDLS and CDR2 is YYNGEE. The trim removed 3 bases at V and 8 bases at J, leaving 13 bases unmatched. The CDR3 spans 16 residues. The DNA for the CDR3 is TGTGCCAGCAGCGGCCCCCTGGGCGGGGGGTCGGATGAGCAGTTCTTC. This codes for CASSGPLGGGSDEQFF.

This clone was detected only a few times. The CDR3 DNA sequence: TGTGCCAGCAGCTTGTCGGGGAGTCGGGTGAACTATGGCTACACCTTC. Its protein is CASSLSGSRVNYGYTF. This chain connects TRBV5-4 to TRBJ1-2; the D is unclear. Germline V gene data show CDR1 as SGHNT and CDR2 as YYREEE (reference sequence). The CDR3 is 16 amino acids. Trimming cost V 1 base and J 2 bases, with 15 bases left between them.

The chain employs TRBV6-6 and TRBJ2-1, with 9 bases matching TRBD1. The germline V gene encodes CDR1 MNHNY and CDR2 SVGAGI (reference sequence). Trimming cost V 8 bases and J 7 bases; bases outside gene matches: 6. The CDR3 contains 13 residues. The CDR3 protein is CASEGTGKNEQFF. The CDR3 DNA follows: TGTGCCAGCGAGGGGACAGGGAAGAATGAGCAGTTCTTC.

This clone showed up just a few times. V and J are TRBV7-9 and TRBJ1-2, with TRBD1 identical over 10 bases. The CDR3 consists of 18 residues. The V gene's germline CDR1 is SEHNR and CDR2 FQNEAQ (reference sequence). The trim removed 1 base at V and 1 base at J, leaving 9 bases unmatched. CDR3 sequence reads: CASSLVATGGALNYGYTF. The CDR3 nucleotides read TGTGCCAGCAGCTTAGTCGCGACAGGGGGCGCCCTTAACTATGGCTACACCTTC. The full variable domain, completed using reference TRBV7-9 and TRBJ1-2, is DTGVSQNPRHKITKRGQNVTFRCDPISEHNRLYWYRQTLGQGPEFLTYFQNEAQLEKSRLLSDRFSAERPKGSFSTLEIQRTEQGDSAMYLCASSLVATGGALNYGYTFGSGTRLTVV.

Worth noting for this clone: Other DNA sequences within the sample encode an identical CDR3. The CDR3, as DNA: TGTGCCAGCAATGAGGGCAATCAGCCCCAGCATTTT. Encoded protein: CASNEGNQPQHF. This chain joins TRBV7-9 and TRBJ1-5; D remains ambiguous. Germline V CDR1 and CDR2: SEHNR, FQNEAQ (reference sequence). The CDR3 totals 12 residues. Trimming left V 7 bases short and J 2 bases short, with 6 bases between. Supplemented by reference TRBV7-9 and TRBJ1-5, the full variable domain reads DTGVSQNPRHKITKRGQNVTFRCDPISEHNRLYWYRQTLGQGPEFLTYFQNEAQLEKSRLLSDRFSAERPKGSFSTLEIQRTEQGDSAMYLCASNEGNQPQHFGDGTRLSIL.

The chain employs TRBV7-2 and TRBJ1-1, with D perhaps TRBD1 (5 bases). The V end was cut by 1 base, the J end by 4 bases, with 10 bases between. Germline-derived CDR1 and CDR2 are SGHTA and FQGNSA. The CDR3 is made up of 14 amino acids. The CDR3 here is CASSLVGLGTEAFF. The CDR3 DNA reads TGTGCCAGCAGCTTAGTGGGACTAGGCACTGAAGCTTTCTTT.

This clone was detected a few times. The CDR3 DNA reads TGCAGCGTTGAGGTTCCGACGCCTCGGGTGGAGACCCAGTACTTC. This encodes CSVEVPTPRVETQYF. The chain is built from TRBV29-1 and TRBJ2-5, with D unclear. Germline-derived CDR1 and CDR2 are SQVTM and ANQGSEA. The V end lost 3 bases, the J end lost 5 bases, and 19 bases lay between the germline ends. The CDR3 covers 15 residues.

V usage is TRBV18 and J usage is TRBJ1-3, with 7 bases identical to TRBD1. Germline V lookup: CDR1 KGHSH, CDR2 LQKENI. V lost 5 bases to trimming and J lost 0 bases; unmatched junction nucleotides: 7. The CDR3 contains 16 residues. The CDR3 coding sequence is TGTGCCAGCTCATCCACTCAGGGGGGCTCTGGAAACACCATATATTTT. The encoded protein is CASSSTQGGSGNTIYF.

V and J are TRBV6-1 and TRBJ1-1; 8 bases are shared with TRBD1. CDR1 and CDR2 from the germline V gene are MNHNS and SASEGT. Losses at the gene ends were 5 bases for V and 5 bases for J; bases not matched to a gene: 7. This CDR3 is built from 14 residues. The CDR3 is CASSRDRSWTEAFF. DNA of the CDR3: TGTGCCAGCAGTCGGGACAGGTCTTGGACTGAAGCTTTCTTT.

About this clone: Other nucleotide sequences in the sample specify the same CDR3. The gene calls are TRBV11-3 and TRBJ2-1; 8 bases agree with TRBD2. The V segment lost 3 bases and the J segment 2 bases; nucleotides outside the gene matches: 3. Per germline, CDR1 SGHNT and CDR2 YENEEA. The CDR3 spans 15 residues. CDR3 in DNA: TGTGCCAGCAGCTTGGGCGGGGGGACCTACAATGAGCAGTTCTTC. This translates into CASSLGGGTYNEQFF.

The chain combines TRBV27 with TRBJ2-5; weak D call: TRBD2 (7 bases). Judging by the DNA end, TRBJ2-7 fits better; the J call may be wrong. In germline, CDR1 is MNHEY, CDR2 SMNVEV (reference sequence). CDR3 length: 16 amino acids. The CDR3 nucleotides read TGTGCCAGCAGCCCCCCCAGTGGGGGGGCCTTCTACGAGCAGTACTTC. It yields the protein CASSPPSGGAFYEQYF.